This T cell receptor (beta chain) was identified in a study of T cells after yellow fever vaccination. Overall study findings and caveats: Re-detected after boosting: most primary clones, about 96% of CD4 and about 85% of CD8. Although most clonotypes did not, a small share appeared in both CD4 and CD8 compartments. Compared with primary, the secondary response was weaker and peaked at day 5, not 15.

Germline CDR1 SGHTA, CDR2 FQGNSA. This CDR3 comprises 13 residues. The V end lost 0 bases, the J end lost 6 bases, and 9 bases lay between the germline ends. TCRdb redid the calling of the 5' RACE reads with MiXCR, one entry per CDR3 protein. The table lists 450,000 to 650,000 distinct CDR3 sequences, about 14% of them singletons. About this clonotype itself: The antigen is unknown.

The rearrangement links TRBV7-2 to TRBJ2-7; D not certain. This sequence was found in a young man who received the YFV17D yellow fever vaccine. This material consisted of PBMCs, taken on the day of the yellow fever booster vaccination. This CDR3 reads CASSLAAQREQYF. The CDR3 nucleotides are TGTGCCAGCAGCTTAGCGGCTCAGCGCGAGCAGTACTTC.